The 3 T cell receptor beta chains reported below all come from one sample, sequenced in a study of T-cell reconstitution after alpha-beta-depleted transplantation in children. The TCRbeta library was prepared with unique molecular identifiers. TCRdb re-derived calls from the PCR reads in MiXCR, one entry per CDR3 protein. The data hold some 300,000 distinct CDR3 sequences, with about a tenth observed a single time. The sample was PBMCs from the stem cell graft donor, taken from the stem cell graft. These receptors all come from a human donor who donated a stem cell graft to a child with acute lymphoblastic leukemia.

In nucleotides, the CDR3 is TGCAGTGCTAGGGCTGTCTCCTACGAGCAGTACTTC. It yields the protein CSARAVSYEQYF. The V call is TRBV20-1, the J call TRBJ2-7; D call uncertain. Germline assignment: CDR1 DFQATT and CDR2 SNEGSKA (reference sequence). Trimming took off 3 bases at V and 0 bases at J, with 6 bases between the two ends. This CDR3 contains 12 residues.

This clonotype was found many times. This chain uses TRBV4-2 with TRBJ1-2, with 10 bases that match TRBD1. This CDR3 has 15 residues. After removal of 1 base from V and 3 bases from J, the junction contained 2 bases not matched to a gene. Germline lookup yields CDR1 LGHNA and CDR2 YNFKEQ. CDR3 in DNA: TGTGCCAGCAGCCAAGCAGGACAGGGGGACTATGGCTACACCTTC. Its protein is CASSQAGQGDYGYTF.

The chain employs TRBV20-1 and TRBJ1-4, with TRBD1 matching 8 bases. The ends lost 6 bases at V and 7 bases at J; junction bases unmatched: 7. Per the germline V gene, CDR1 is DFQATT and CDR2 is SNEGSKA (reference sequence). The CDR3 has 13 amino acids. The CDR3 loop is CSASGGEVEKLFF. The CDR3, as DNA: TGCAGTGCGTCAGGGGGCGAGGTTGAAAAACTGTTTTTT.